The 24 T cell receptor beta chains listed next were all sequenced from one sample in a study of T cell responses to AZD1222 COVID-19 vaccine. Assay used: immunoSEQ multiplex PCR; TCRdb lists only in-frame clones, some missing. The sample includes some 170,000 clones, around 90% seen only once; the top ten take 1.5% to 2%. This sample comprised peripheral blood, obtained on day 0 of AZD1222 vaccination. Source of these receptors: an adult in good health.

The chain has TRBV7-6 and TRBJ2-4; the match to TRBD2 covers 7 bases. Germline assignment: CDR1 SGHVS and CDR2 FNYEAQ. The trim removed 0 bases at V and 8 bases at J, leaving 7 bases unmatched. The CDR3 spans 15 residues. CDR3 coding DNA: TGTGCCAGCAGCTTAGCGGGAGGGCCTATGGACATTCAGTACTTC. This codes for CASSLAGGPMDIQYF.

This chain connects TRBV5-5 to TRBJ2-1; D might be TRBD2 (5 bases). CDR3 length: 15 residues. Per germline, CDR1 SGHKS and CDR2 YYEKEE (reference sequence). V lost 1 base, J lost 0 bases, and 8 bases lay in between. CDR3 nucleotides: TGTGCCAGCAGCTTGCTGGGGAGCTCCTACAATGAGCAGTTCTTC. It specifies CASSLLGSSYNEQFF.

The chain carries TRBV7-9 and TRBJ2-1, with 11 bases aligning to TRBD1. Trimming removed 4 bases from V and 2 bases from J; junction bases left unmatched: 1. This CDR3 is 15 amino acids long. Per germline, CDR1 SEHNR and CDR2 FQNEAQ (reference sequence). The CDR3: CASSSGQGAYNEQFF. In nucleotides, the CDR3 is TGTGCCAGCAGCTCGGGACAGGGGGCCTACAATGAGCAGTTCTTC.

Comments on this clone: The same CDR3 arises from other DNA sequences in this sample as well. The chain recombines TRBV18 with TRBJ2-2; D not resolved. Germline CDR1 is KGHSH and CDR2 is LQKENI. The CDR3 loop spans 12 amino acids. V lost 5 bases to trimming and J lost 2 bases, with 3 bases between them. The CDR3 coding sequence is TGTGCCAGCTCAAGAAACACCGGGGAGCTGTTTTTT. Translation: CASSRNTGELFF.

This clone showed up many times. This chain connects TRBV7-9 to TRBJ1-1; tentatively, D is TRBD1 (5 bases). Germline V CDR1 and CDR2: SEHNR, FQNEAQ (reference sequence). Trimming left V 11 bases short and J 1 base short, with 14 bases between. This CDR3 contains 13 residues. CDR3 DNA: TGTGCCCACGGAGGGGCAGCGAACACTGAAGCTTTCTTT. As protein: CAHGGAANTEAFF.

The chain combines TRBV19 with TRBJ2-1; TRBD1 or TRBD2 may be the D gene (6 bases each). The V end was cut by 4 bases, the J end by 1 base, with 11 bases between. This CDR3 contains 15 residues. CDR1 LNHDA and CDR2 SQIVND come from the germline V gene (reference sequence). DNA for the CDR3: TGTGCCAGTAGTAATGGGGGGCTATCCTACAATGAGCAGTTCTTC. Its translation is CASSNGGLSYNEQFF.

The rearrangement joins TRBV10-2 to TRBJ2-1, with D possibly matching TRBD2 (6 bases). The V gene's germline CDR1 is WSHSY and CDR2 SAAADI. The CDR3 spans 12 residues. The V end lost 3 bases, the J end lost 14 bases, and 14 bases lay between the germline ends. This CDR3 is CASSDWDSGEFF. CDR3 coding DNA: TGCGCCAGCAGTGATTGGGACTCCGGGGAGTTCTTC.

CDR3 region: CASSQTAGEGSEQFF. CDR3 DNA sequence: TGTGCCAGCAGCCAGACTGCGGGGGAGGGAAGTGAGCAGTTCTTC. The gene calls are TRBV3-1 (or the pseudogene TRBV3-2) and TRBJ2-1; 7 nucleotides align to TRBD2. V lost 3 bases to trimming and J lost 9 bases; unmatched junction nucleotides: 11. The CDR3 totals 15 residues. Germline CDR1 reads LGHDT; CDR2 reads YNNKEL (reference sequence).

The chain is built from TRBV18 and TRBJ2-1; no firm D call. Germline loops: CDR1 KGHSH, CDR2 LQKENI. Trimming cost V 1 base and J 0 bases, with 4 bases left between them. The CDR3 consists of 14 residues. CDR3 sequence reads: CASSPQNSYNEQFF. CDR3 DNA sequence: TGTGCCAGCTCACCACAGAACTCCTACAATGAGCAGTTCTTC.

CDR3 nucleotides: TGTGCCAGCAGCCTGCCGGGAAACTATGGCTACACCTTC. It yields the protein CASSLPGNYGYTF. The chain joins TRBV28 to TRBJ1-2; D is uncertain. Germline V lookup: CDR1 MDHEN, CDR2 SYDVKM. CDR3 length: 13 amino acids. Trimming left V 6 bases short and J 2 bases short, with 10 bases between.

V and J are TRBV6-6 and TRBJ2-3; D unclear. Germline V gives CDR1 MNHNY, CDR2 SVGAGI (reference sequence). Trimming shortened V by 7 bases and J by 4 bases, and 9 bases separated the two germline ends. This CDR3 region has 12 residues. The CDR3 sequence is CASTEYADTQYF. The CDR3 DNA follows: TGTGCCAGCACCGAATATGCAGATACGCAGTATTTT.

The chain combines TRBV5-5 with TRBJ2-5, with TRBD1 matching over 9 bases. The CDR3 sequence is 15 residues long. V was clipped by 5 bases and J by 4 bases; unmatched bases: 9. The germline gives CDR1 SGHKS, CDR2 YYEKEE (reference sequence). The CDR3 loop reads CASRTGGAHGETQYF. The CDR3 DNA is TGTGCCAGCAGGACAGGGGGGGCGCATGGAGAGACCCAGTACTTC.

The chain joins TRBV2 to TRBJ1-2, with TRBD1 matching over 10 bases. The ends lost 5 bases at V and 6 bases at J; junction bases unmatched: 9. Germline V gene data show CDR1 as SNHLY and CDR2 as FYNNEI. The CDR3 has 15 amino acids. CDR3 bases: TGTGCCAGCAGTTACCTCGGGACAGGGGAGAATGGCTACACCTTC. Translated: CASSYLGTGENGYTF.

The gene calls are TRBV19 and TRBJ2-1; 10 nucleotides line up with TRBD2. Germline V gene sequence: CDR1 LNHDA, CDR2 SQIVND (reference sequence). The CDR3 runs to 15 residues. With V trimmed by 1 base and J by 10 bases, 7 bases remained unmatched. CDR3 DNA: TGTGCCAGTAGTATAGTGGTAGCGGGGGGACGGGAGCAGTTCTTC. Translating it yields CASSIVVAGGREQFF.

V is TRBV7-2 and J is TRBJ2-3; 11 bases match TRBD2. Germline V gives CDR1 SGHTA, CDR2 FQGNSA. This CDR3 has 17 amino acids. Germline trimming cut 1 base from V and 4 bases from J; bases unmatched to any gene: 7. The CDR3: CASSLDLAGGIADTQYF. In nucleotides, the CDR3 is TGTGCCAGCAGCTTAGACTTAGCGGGAGGGATAGCAGATACGCAGTATTTT.

DNA for the CDR3: TGTGCCAGCAGCGTGTCTAGGCAGGCTGACACTGAAGCTTTCTTT. Translated: CASSVSRQADTEAFF. The rearrangement uses TRBV9 and TRBJ1-1; unclear D gene. Trimming took off 2 bases at V and 3 bases at J, with 14 bases between the two ends. In germline, CDR1 is SGDLS, CDR2 YYNGEE. This CDR3 spans 15 amino acids.

The chain has TRBV18 and TRBJ2-4; 9 bases map to TRBD1. CDR3 length: 14 amino acids. V was pared by 3 bases and J by 8 bases, with 5 bases of the junction left unmatched. Looked up from germline, CDR1 is KGHSH and CDR2 is LQKENI. Here the CDR3 DNA reads TGTGCCAGCTCACCGGGGACAGGGAGGGACATTCAGTACTTC. It codes for CASSPGTGRDIQYF.

CDR3 residues: CASSLGQGATNEKLFF. The DNA of the CDR3 is TGTGCCAGCAGCTTAGGGCAGGGAGCAACTAATGAAAAACTGTTTTTT. The chain employs TRBV7-2 and TRBJ1-4; the D gene is possibly TRBD1 (5 bases). CDR1 SGHTA and CDR2 FQGNSA come from the germline V gene. Trimming pared 1 base from V and 0 bases from J, leaving 9 bases between. This CDR3 comprises 16 residues.

The chain links TRBV19 to TRBJ2-2; TRBD1 matches 8 bases. The CDR3 has 16 residues. Germline V gene data show CDR1 as LNHDA and CDR2 as SQIVND (reference sequence). Trimming took 1 base from V and 5 from J; bases not matched to a gene: 6. CDR3 residues: CASSIAQGVGTGELFF. CDR3 nucleotides: TGTGCCAGTAGTATAGCACAGGGGGTCGGTACCGGGGAGCTGTTTTTT. Variable domain in full (rest from reference TRBV19 and TRBJ2-2): DGGITQSPKYLFRKEGQNVTLSCEQNLNHDAMYWYRQDPGQGLRLIYYSQIVNDFQKGDIAEGYSVSREKKESFPLTVTSAQKNPTAFYLCASSIAQGVGTGELFFGEGSRLTVL.

CDR3 amino acids: CAWSVPGLAGGFSYEQHV. CDR3 in DNA: TGTGCCTGGAGTGTCCCGGGACTAGCGGGGGGGTTCTCCTACGAGCAGCACGTC. The J gene is TRBJ2-7, the V gene TRBV30; TRBD2 aligns across 16 bases. The CDR3 contains 18 residues. Germline CDR1 is GTSNPN and CDR2 is SVGIG (reference sequence).

The chain links TRBV24-1 to TRBJ2-1; 7 bases agree with TRBD1. This CDR3 spans 17 amino acids. Germline V lookup: CDR1 KGHDR, CDR2 SFDVKD. Unmatched junction bases numbered 9, after V lost 4 bases and J lost 1 base. The CDR3 protein is CATSDLGGQKSYNEQFF. As DNA, the CDR3 is TGTGCCACCAGTGACCTTGGGGGACAGAAATCCTACAATGAGCAGTTCTTC.

The rearrangement uses TRBV28 and TRBJ1-3; tentative D call: TRBD1 (6 bases). The CDR3 covers 16 residues. Trimming pared 3 bases from V and 2 bases from J, leaving 14 bases between. CDR1 and CDR2 from the germline V gene are MDHEN and SYDVKM. The CDR3 here is CASSFHGTRAGNTIYF. DNA for the CDR3: TGTGCCAGCAGTTTTCATGGGACAAGGGCTGGAAACACCATATATTTT.

The gene calls are TRBV5-4 and TRBJ2-3; D is tentatively TRBD1 or TRBD2 (5 bases each). Germline lookup yields CDR1 SGHNT and CDR2 YYREEE (reference sequence). The CDR3 is made up of 14 amino acids. The V gene lost 2 bases and the J gene lost 0 bases, with 7 bases spanning the gap. The CDR3 spells CASSLWGSTDTQYF. CDR3 bases: TGTGCCAGCAGCTTATGGGGGAGCACAGATACGCAGTATTTT.

The chain uses TRBV28 and TRBJ1-1; 8 bases map to TRBD1. CDR1 MDHEN and CDR2 SYDVKM come from the germline V gene. Unmatched junction bases numbered 12, after V lost 5 bases and J lost 4 bases. This CDR3 region has 16 residues. DNA of the CDR3: TGTGCCAGCAGTCCCTCGGGACAGGCGGGTGGCACTGAAGCTTTCTTT. Amino acids: CASSPSGQAGGTEAFF.